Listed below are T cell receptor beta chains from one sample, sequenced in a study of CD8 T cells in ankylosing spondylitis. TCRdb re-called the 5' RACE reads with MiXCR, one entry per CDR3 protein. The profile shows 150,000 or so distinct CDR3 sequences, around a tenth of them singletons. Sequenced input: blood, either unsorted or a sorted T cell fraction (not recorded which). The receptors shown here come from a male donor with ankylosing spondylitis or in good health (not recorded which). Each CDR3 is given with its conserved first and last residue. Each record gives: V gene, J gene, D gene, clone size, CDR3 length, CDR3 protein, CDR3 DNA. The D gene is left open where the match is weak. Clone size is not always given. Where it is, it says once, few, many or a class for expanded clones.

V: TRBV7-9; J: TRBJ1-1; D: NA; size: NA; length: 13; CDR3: CASSSGQYTEAFF; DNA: TGTGCCAGCAGCTCGGGACAATACACTGAAGCTTTCTTT
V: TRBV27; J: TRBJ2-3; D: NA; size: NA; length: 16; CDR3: CASSLGPGARADTQYF; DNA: TGTGCCAGCAGTTTAGGGCCAGGTGCCCGCGCAGATACGCAGTATTTT
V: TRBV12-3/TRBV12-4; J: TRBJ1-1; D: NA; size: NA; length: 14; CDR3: CASSFGRANTEAFF; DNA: TGTGCCAGCAGTTTCGGCCGGGCAAACACTGAAGCTTTCTTT
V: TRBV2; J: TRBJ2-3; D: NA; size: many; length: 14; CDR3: CASSIGRGADTQYF; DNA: TGTGCCAGCAGTATTGGACGCGGCGCAGATACGCAGTATTTT
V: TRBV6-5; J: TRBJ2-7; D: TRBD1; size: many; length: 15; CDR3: CASSYSYRGRYEQYF; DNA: TGTGCCAGCAGTTACTCGTACAGGGGGCGATACGAGCAGTACTTC
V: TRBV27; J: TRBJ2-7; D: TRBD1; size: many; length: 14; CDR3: CASSLGDRIYEQYF; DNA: TGTGCCAGCAGTTTGGGGGACAGGATCTACGAGCAGTACTTC
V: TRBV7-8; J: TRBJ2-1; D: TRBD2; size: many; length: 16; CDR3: CASSLAISGRAGEQFF; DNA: TGTGCCAGCAGCTTAGCAATTAGCGGGAGGGCCGGTGAGCAGTTCTTC
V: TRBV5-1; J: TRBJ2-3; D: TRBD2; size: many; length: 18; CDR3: CASSLGGSGAPRTDTQYF; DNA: TGCGCCAGCAGCTTGGGCGGTAGCGGGGCTCCTCGCACAGATACGCAGTATTTT
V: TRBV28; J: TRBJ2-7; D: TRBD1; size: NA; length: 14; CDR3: CASRATGQLYEQYF; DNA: TGTGCCAGCAGGGCCACGGGACAGCTCTACGAGCAGTACTTC
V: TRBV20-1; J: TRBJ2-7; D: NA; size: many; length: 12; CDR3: CSAIYWGYEQYF; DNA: TGCAGTGCTATATATTGGGGTTACGAGCAGTACTTC
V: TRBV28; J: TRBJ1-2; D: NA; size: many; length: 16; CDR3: CASSLIIGRANYGYTF; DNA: TGTGCCAGCAGTTTAATTATTGGGCGGGCTAACTATGGCTACACCTTC
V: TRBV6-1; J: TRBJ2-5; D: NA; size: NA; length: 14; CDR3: CASRQAGVQETQYF; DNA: TGTGCCAGCAGACAGGCGGGTGTCCAAGAGACCCAGTACTTC
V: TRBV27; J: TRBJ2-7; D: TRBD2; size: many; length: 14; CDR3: CASSLFTSGYEQYF; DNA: TGTGCCAGCAGTTTATTTACTAGCGGCTACGAGCAGTACTTC
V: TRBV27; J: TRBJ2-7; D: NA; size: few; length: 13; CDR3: CASSSSRGYEQYF; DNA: TGTGCCAGCAGTTCGTCCAGGGGCTACGAGCAGTACTTC
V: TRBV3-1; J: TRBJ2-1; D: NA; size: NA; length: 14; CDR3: CASSFFSDYNEQFF; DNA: TGTGCCAGCAGCTTCTTTTCAGATTACAATGAGCAGTTCTTC
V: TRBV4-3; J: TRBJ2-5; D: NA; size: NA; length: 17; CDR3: CASSQEFDYRIRETQYF; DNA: TGCGCCAGCAGCCAAGAATTCGACTACCGTATAAGAGAGACCCAGTACTTC
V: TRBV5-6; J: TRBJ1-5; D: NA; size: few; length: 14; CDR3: CASSRRGVNQPQHF; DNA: TGTGCCAGCAGCCGTCGGGGCGTCAATCAGCCCCAGCATTTT
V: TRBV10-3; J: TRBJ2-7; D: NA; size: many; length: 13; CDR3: CAIRQVGSDEQYF; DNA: TGTGCCATCAGACAGGTAGGCTCCGACGAGCAGTACTTC
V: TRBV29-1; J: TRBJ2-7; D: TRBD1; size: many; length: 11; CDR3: CSVTTGAEQYF; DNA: TGCAGCGTTACCACAGGGGCCGAGCAGTACTTC
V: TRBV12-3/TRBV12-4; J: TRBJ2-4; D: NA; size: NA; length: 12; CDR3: CASSLDKNIQYF; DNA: TGTGCCAGCAGTTTAGACAAAAACATTCAGTACTTC
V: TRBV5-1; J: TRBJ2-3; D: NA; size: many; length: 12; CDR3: CASSDSTDTQYF; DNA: TGCGCCAGCAGCGATAGCACAGATACGCAGTATTTT
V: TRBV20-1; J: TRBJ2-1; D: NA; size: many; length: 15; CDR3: CSARQTASSYNEQFF; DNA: TGCAGTGCTAGGCAGACAGCTAGCTCCTACAATGAGCAGTTCTTC
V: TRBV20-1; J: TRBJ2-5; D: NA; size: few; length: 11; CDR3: CSARPERTQYF; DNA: TGCAGTGCCAGACCGGAGCGGACCCAGTACTTC
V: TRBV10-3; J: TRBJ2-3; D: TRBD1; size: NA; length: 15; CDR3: CAISATGGNTDTQYF; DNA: TGTGCCATCAGTGCGACAGGGGGCAATACAGATACGCAGTATTTT
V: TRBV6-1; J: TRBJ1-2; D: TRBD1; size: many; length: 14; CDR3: CASSDRGTRYGYTF; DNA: TGTGCCAGCAGTGACAGGGGGACCCGGTATGGCTACACCTTC
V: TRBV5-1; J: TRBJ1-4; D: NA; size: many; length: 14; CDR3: CASSLGQTGEKLFF; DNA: TGCGCCAGCAGCTTGGGGCAGACGGGTGAAAAACTGTTTTTT
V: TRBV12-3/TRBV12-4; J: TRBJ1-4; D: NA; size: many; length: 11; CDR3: CASSFDEKLFF; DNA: TGTGCCAGCAGTTTTGACGAAAAACTGTTTTTT
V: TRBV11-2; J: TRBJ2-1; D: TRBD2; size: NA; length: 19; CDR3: CASSSVHSGGLGRRGEQFF; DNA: TGTGCCAGCAGCTCCGTTCATAGCGGGGGCCTGGGTAGGAGGGGTGAGCAGTTCTTC
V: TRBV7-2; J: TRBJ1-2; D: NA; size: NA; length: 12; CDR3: CASSAGIYGYTF; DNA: TGTGCCAGCAGCGCAGGGATCTATGGCTACACCTTC
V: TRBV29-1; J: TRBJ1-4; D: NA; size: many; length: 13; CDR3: CSVEDSSGEKLFF; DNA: TGCAGCGTTGAGGACTCCTCCGGGGAAAAACTGTTTTTT
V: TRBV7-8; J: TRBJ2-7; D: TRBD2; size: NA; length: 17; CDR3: CASSQGTSGSFPYEQYF; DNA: TGTGCCAGCAGCCAAGGGACTAGCGGGAGTTTTCCTTACGAGCAGTACTTC
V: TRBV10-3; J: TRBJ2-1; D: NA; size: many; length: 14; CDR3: CAISDWTNSNEQFF; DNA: TGTGCCATCAGTGATTGGACTAATTCCAATGAGCAGTTCTTC
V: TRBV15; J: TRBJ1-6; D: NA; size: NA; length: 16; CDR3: CATSTLAGTRSSPLHF; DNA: TGTGCCACCAGCACTCTTGCCGGGACACGGTCTTCACCCCTCCACTTT
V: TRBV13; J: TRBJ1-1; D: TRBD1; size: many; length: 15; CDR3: CASSSGLDRVAEAFF; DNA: TGTGCCAGCAGCTCTGGCTTAGACAGGGTGGCTGAAGCTTTCTTT
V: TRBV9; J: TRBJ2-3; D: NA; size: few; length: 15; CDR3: CASSALTAITDTQYF; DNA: TGTGCCAGCAGCGCTCTAACGGCGATCACAGATACGCAGTATTTT
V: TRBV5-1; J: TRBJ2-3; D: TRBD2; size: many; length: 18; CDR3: CASSLAGREGLHTDTQYF; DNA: TGCGCCAGCAGCTTGGCCGGTCGGGAGGGCCTTCACACAGATACGCAGTATTTT
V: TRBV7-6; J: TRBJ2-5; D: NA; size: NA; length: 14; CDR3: CASSLRGSGETQYF; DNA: TGTGCCAGCAGCTTAAGGGGCAGTGGGGAGACCCAGTACTTC
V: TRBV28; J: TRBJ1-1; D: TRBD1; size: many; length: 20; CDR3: CASSPPKGTGGNWDDTEAFF; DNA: TGTGCCAGCAGTCCGCCTAAAGGGACAGGGGGCAATTGGGACGACACTGAAGCTTTCTTT
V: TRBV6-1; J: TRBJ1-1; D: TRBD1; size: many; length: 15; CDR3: CASGPRGLGNTEAFF; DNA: TGTGCCAGCGGCCCCAGGGGGTTGGGGAACACTGAAGCTTTCTTT
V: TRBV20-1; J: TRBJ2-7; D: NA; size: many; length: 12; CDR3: CSASLTGSEQYF; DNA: TGCAGTGCTAGCCTAACAGGCTCCGAGCAGTACTTC
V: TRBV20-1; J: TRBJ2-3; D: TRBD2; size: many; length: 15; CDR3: CSASPAGGRTDTQYF; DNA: TGCAGTGCCAGCCCGGCGGGAGGACGAACAGATACGCAGTATTTT
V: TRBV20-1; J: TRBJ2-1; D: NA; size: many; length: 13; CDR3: CSVAVLTYNEQFF; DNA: TGCAGTGTAGCGGTATTGACCTACAATGAGCAGTTCTTC
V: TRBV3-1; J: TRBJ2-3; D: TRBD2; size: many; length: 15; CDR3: CASTYSLAATDTQYF; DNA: TGTGCCAGCACGTATTCACTAGCGGCCACAGATACGCAGTATTTT
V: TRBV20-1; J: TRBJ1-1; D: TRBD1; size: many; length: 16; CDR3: CSAPPAGTVFKTEAFF; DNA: TGCAGTGCTCCCCCGGCCGGGACAGTTTTTAAGACTGAAGCTTTCTTT
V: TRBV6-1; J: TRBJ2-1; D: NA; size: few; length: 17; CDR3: CASTRDPTRGSYNEQFF; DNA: TGTGCCAGCACAAGGGACCCGACTAGGGGATCCTACAATGAGCAGTTCTTC
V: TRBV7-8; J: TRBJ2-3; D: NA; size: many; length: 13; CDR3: CASSFTGTPTQYF; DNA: TGTGCCAGCAGCTTTACAGGGACCCCCACGCAGTATTTT
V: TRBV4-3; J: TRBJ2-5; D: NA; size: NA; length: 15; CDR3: CASSREWTGGETQYF; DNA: TGCGCCAGCAGCCGGGAGTGGACGGGTGGGGAGACCCAGTACTTC
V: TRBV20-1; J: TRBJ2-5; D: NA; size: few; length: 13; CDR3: CSARTGGPPTQYF; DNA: TGCAGTGCTAGAACTGGCGGGCCACCCACCCAGTACTTC
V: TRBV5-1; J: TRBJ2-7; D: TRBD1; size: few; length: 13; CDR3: CASSTTGSSEQYF; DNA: TGCGCCAGCAGCACGACAGGGTCTAGCGAGCAGTACTTC
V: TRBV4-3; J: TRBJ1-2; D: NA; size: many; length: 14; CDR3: CASSQGTANYGYTF; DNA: TGCGCCAGCAGCCAAGGGACAGCTAACTATGGCTACACCTTC
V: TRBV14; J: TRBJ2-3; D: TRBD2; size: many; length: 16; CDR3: CASSQALLAGVDTQYF; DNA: TGTGCCAGCAGCCAAGCCTTGCTAGCGGGAGTAGATACGCAGTATTTT